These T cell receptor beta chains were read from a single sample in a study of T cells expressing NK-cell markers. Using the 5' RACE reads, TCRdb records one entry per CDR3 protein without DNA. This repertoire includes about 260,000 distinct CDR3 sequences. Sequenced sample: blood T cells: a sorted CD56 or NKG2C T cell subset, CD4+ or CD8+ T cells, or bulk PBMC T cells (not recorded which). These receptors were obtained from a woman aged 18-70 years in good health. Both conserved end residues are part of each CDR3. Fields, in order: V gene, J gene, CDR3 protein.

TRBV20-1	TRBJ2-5	CSVSSGLAGKETQYF
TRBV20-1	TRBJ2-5	CSAHGGSGRAEETQYF
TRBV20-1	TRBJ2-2	CSALYASPNTGELFF
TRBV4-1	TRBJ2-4	CASSQDAGAKNIQYF
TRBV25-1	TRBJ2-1	CASSEGGLRRVDEQFF
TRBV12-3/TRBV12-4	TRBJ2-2	CASRRSQGSSGELFF
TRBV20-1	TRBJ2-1	CSARVTSHNEQFF
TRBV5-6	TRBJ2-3	CASSLWNRDGTDTQYF
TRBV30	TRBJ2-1	CAWSFTIPVNEQFF
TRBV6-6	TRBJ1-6	CASSSPGAVSLHF
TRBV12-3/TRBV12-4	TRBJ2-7	CASSLGPAGINYEQYF
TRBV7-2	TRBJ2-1	CASSLRLAGSSSYNEQFF
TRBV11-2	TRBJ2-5	CASSLGFKGGEGTQYF
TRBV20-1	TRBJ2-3	CSAKDWNTDTQYF
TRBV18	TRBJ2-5	CASSGTSGQETQYF
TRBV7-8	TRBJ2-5	CASSLGLVEMETQYF
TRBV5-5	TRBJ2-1	CASSSALHNEQFF
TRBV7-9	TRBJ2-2	CASSLEVGGELFF
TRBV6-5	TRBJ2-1	CASSYGVVAYNEQFF
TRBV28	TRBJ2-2	CQTWGQGVEPGSCFF
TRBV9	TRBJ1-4	CASSLGQGREKLFF
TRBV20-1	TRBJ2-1	CSAGGLAHEQFF
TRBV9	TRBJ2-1	CASSVGRNEQFF
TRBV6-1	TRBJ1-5	CASSRTGEVQPQHF
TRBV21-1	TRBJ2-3	CASTKRKGDQGDTQYF
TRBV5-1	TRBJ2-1	CASSPTPASYEQFF
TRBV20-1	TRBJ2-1	CSAGSRGWAAGGYNEQFF
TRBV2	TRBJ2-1	CASGTDRRSNEQFF
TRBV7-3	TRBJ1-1	CASSITDYTEAFF
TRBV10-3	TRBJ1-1	CAIRKTANTEAFF
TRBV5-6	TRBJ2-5	CASSPEWRTQETQYF
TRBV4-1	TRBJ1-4	CASSQILEGKLFF
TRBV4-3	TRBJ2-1	CASSLGLAVLSYNEQFF
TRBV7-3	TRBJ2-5	CASPKKPGTGGETQYF
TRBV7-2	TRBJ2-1	CASSPSSYNEQFF
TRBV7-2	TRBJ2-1	CASSFPGTRSNEQFF
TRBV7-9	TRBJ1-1	CASARPGARGTEAFF
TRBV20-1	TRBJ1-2	CSASGQPIYYGYTF
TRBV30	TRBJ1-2	CAWSRTDNLYGYTF
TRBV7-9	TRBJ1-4	CASSFPAQDNEKLFF
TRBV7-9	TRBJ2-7	CASSLQGLAGYEQYF
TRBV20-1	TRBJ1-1	CSARVGNTEAFF
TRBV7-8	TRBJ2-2	CASSLLSQGTGELFF
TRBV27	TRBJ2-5	CASSRDYVVQETQYF
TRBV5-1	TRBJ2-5	CASSPGQVGTQYF
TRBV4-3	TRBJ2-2	CASSRSANTGELFF
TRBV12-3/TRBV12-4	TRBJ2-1	CASSFGPNSYNEQFF
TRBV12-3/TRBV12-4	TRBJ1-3	CASSFEGAIYF
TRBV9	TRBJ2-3	CASSGFRDDTDTQYF
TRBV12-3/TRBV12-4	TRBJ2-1	CATSGGDHEQFF
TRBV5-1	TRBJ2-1	CASSLAWINNEQFF
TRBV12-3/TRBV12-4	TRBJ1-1	CASRPGHLNTEAFF
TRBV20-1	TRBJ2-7	CSARVGGKDQGEYF